This T cell receptor (beta chain) was captured in a study of early T cells in non-severe SARS-CoV-2 infection. Study summary: Alpha and beta chains were unpaired, from unsorted whole-blood bulk RNA.

Whole-study findings and limits: There was a bias toward anti-spike CD8 responses in VDJdb matching, which missed private and CD4 specificities.

The table lists this clonotype with a few counts. Its antigen is currently unknown. The TCR library protocol was used to attach unique molecular identifiers. These identifiers were attached to individual cDNA molecules. TCRdb called the 5' RACE reads again in MiXCR, with one record for every CDR3 protein. The repertoire consists of 70,000 to 85,000 distinct CDR3 sequences, with about 12% occurring once and the leading ten covering approximately 2.6%. This clonotype originated in an adult who was a healthcare worker with PCR-confirmed SARS-CoV-2 infection or an uninfected control (not recorded which). The sequenced material came from whole blood.

CDR3 in DNA: TGTGCCAGCAGCATGAGACAGGGGTTTTCCGGGGAGCTGTTTTTT. This encodes CASSMRQGFSGELFF. The chain carries TRBV3-1 and TRBJ2-2; 8 positions match TRBD1. The ends lost 5 bases at V and 6 bases at J; junction bases unmatched: 8. This CDR3 region has 15 residues. Germline CDR1 is LGHDT and CDR2 is YNNKEL (reference sequence).